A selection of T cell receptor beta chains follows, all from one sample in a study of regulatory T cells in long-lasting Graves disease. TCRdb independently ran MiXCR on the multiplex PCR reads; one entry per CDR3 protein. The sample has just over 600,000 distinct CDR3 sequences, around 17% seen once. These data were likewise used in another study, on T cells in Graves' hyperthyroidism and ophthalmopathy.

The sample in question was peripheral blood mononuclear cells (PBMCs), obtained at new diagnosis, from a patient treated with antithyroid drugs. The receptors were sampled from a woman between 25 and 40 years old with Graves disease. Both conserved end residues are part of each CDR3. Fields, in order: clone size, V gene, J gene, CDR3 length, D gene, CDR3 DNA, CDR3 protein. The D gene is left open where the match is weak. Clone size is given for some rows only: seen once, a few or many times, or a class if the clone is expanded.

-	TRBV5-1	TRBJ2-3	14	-	TGCGCCAGCAGCTCCCAGCTGGACAGTCCTAGGCAGTATTTT	CASSSQLDSPRQYF
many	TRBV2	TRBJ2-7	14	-	TGTGCCAGCCGGGCTCGGGGCTTGACCTACGAGCAGTACTTC	CASRARGLTYEQYF
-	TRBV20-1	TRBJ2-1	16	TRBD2	TGCAGTGCTAGAGCCCGTCGTCGCGGGAGCTTCGATGAGCAGTTCTTC	CSARARRRGSFDEQFF
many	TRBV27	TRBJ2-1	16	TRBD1	TGTGCCAGCAGTTCCTACAGGGGGGTCGGAGCCAGTGAGCAGTTCTTC	CASSSYRGVGASEQFF
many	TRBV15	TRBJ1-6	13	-	TGTGCCACCAGCAGAGATCGACTCTCCACCCTCCACTTT	CATSRDRLSTLHF
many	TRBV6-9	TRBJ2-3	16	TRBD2	TGTGCCAGCAGTTACGGTCTAGCGGGAGGGTCCGATACGCAGTATTTT	CASSYGLAGGSDTQYF
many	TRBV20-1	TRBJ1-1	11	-	TGCAGTGCTAGTGATCCCACTGAAGCTTTCTTT	CSASDPTEAFF
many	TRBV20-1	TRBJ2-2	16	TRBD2	TGCAGTGCTAGATTGGCAGAGGCGGGAGACACCGGGGAGCTGTTTTTT	CSARLAEAGDTGELFF
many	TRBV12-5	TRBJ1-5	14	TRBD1	TGTGCTAGTGGTCGGACAGGGCTCAATCAGCCCCAGCATTTT	CASGRTGLNQPQHF
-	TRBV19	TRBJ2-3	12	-	TGTGCCAGTAGTATTCGTCCGGATACGCAGTATTTT	CASSIRPDTQYF
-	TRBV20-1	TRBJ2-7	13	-	TGCAGTGCCCGGAGGACTGGAAACTACGAGCAGTACTTC	CSARRTGNYEQYF
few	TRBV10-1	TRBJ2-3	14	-	TGCGCCAGCACAAGACAGGCTGCCACAGATACGCAGTATTTT	CASTRQAATDTQYF
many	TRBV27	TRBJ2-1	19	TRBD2	TGTGCCAGCAGTGGCTCCGGGACTAGCGGGAGACCAACCTACAATGAGCAGTTCTTC	CASSGSGTSGRPTYNEQFF
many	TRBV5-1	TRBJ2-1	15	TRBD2	TGCGCCAGCAGCCTTCAAGCGGGAGCGTACAATGAGCAGTTCTTC	CASSLQAGAYNEQFF
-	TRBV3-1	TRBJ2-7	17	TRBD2	TGTGCCAGCAGCCAACCACCGGGACTAGCGTCGGTCCACGAGCAGTACTTC	CASSQPPGLASVHEQYF
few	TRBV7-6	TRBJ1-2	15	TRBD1	TGTGCCAGCAGCCCCTGGGACAGGGGAAACTATGGCTACACCTTC	CASSPWDRGNYGYTF
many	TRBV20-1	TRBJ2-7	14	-	TGCAGTGCTAGATCTGCCCGCACCCGGGAGGAGCAGTACTTC	CSARSARTREEQYF
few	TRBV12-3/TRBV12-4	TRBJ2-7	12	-	TGTGCCAGCAGCCGGCCAGAGTACGAGCAGTACTTC	CASSRPEYEQYF
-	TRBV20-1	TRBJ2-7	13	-	TGCAGTGCTAGTCCCGGGCAGACTTACGAGCAGTACTTC	CSASPGQTYEQYF
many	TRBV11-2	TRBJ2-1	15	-	TGTGCCAGCAGCTTAGCCTTGGTAGGGCACAATGAGCAGTTCTTC	CASSLALVGHNEQFF
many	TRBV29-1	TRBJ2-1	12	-	TGCAGCGTTGGGCAGTCCTACAATGAGCAGTTCTTC	CSVGQSYNEQFF
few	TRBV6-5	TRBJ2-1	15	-	TGTGCCAGCAGTTCCCCGGGGGAGAATTTCAATGAGCAGTTCTTC	CASSSPGENFNEQFF
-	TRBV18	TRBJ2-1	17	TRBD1	TGTGCCAGCTCACCATTGGACTCGGGACAGGGACTGTATGAGCAGTTCTTC	CASSPLDSGQGLYEQFF
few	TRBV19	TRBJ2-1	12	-	TGTGCCAGTAGCCCAGCCTACAATGGGCAGTTCTTC	CASSPAYNGQFF
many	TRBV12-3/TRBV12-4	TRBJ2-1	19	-	TGTGCCAGCAGTTCTCAGGGGGCCTGGGATAGCGGGAGACTTGGTGAGCAGTTCTTC	CASSSQGAWDSGRLGEQFF
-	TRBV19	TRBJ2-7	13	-	TGTGCCACCGCACGGTCGGACCTTTACGAGCAGTACTTC	CATARSDLYEQYF
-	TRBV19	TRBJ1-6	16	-	TGTGCCAGTAGTATTTGGCCCGAAGGTTACGGTTCACCCCTCCACTTT	CASSIWPEGYGSPLHF
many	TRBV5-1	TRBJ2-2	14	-	TGCGCCAGCAGCTTGGCCGACATCCGCGGGGAGCTGTTTTTT	CASSLADIRGELFF
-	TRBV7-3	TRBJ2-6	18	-	TGTGCCAGCAGCTTAAAAGCAAGCGGCAGCTCTGGGGCCAACGTCCTGACTTTC	CASSLKASGSSGANVLTF
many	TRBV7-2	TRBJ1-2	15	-	TGTGCCAGCAGCTTACCTATATTGGGGTCCTATGGCTACACCTTC	CASSLPILGSYGYTF
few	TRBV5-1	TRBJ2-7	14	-	TGCGCCAGCAGCTTGGGCAGCCCAGCCTACGAGCAGTACTTC	CASSLGSPAYEQYF